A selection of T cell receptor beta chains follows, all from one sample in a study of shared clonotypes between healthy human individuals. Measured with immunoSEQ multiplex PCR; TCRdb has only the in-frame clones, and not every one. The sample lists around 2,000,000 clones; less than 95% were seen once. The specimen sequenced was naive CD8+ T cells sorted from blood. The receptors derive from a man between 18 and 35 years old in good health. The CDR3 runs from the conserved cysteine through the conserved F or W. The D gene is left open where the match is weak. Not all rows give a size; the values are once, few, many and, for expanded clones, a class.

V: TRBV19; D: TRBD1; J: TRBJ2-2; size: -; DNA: TGTGCCAGTAGTCCGAGACAGGGACAATCTCAGACCGGGGAGCTGTTTTTT; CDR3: CASSPRQGQSQTGELFF
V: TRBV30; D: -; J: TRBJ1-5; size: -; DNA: TGTGCCTGGAGTGAAGTCAACTGGGGCAATCAGCCCCAGCATTTT; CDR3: CAWSEVNWGNQPQHF
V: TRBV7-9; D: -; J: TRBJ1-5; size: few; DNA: TGTGCCAGCAGTAGGGACACTGGGGGAAATCAGCCCCAGCATTTT; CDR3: CASSRDTGGNQPQHF
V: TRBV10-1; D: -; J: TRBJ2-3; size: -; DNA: TGCGCCAGCAGTGCACCCAGCAGCGGATCAGATACGCAGTATTTT; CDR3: CASSAPSSGSDTQYF
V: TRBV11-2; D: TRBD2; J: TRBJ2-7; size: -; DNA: TGTGCCAGCAGCTTCCCACAGTGGACTAGCGGGAGTCCCTACGAGCAGTACTTC; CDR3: CASSFPQWTSGSPYEQYF
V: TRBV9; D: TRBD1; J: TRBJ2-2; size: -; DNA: TGTGCCAGCAGCGTAGTAACCCGGGACAGGGGGAACACCGGGGAGCTGTTTTTT; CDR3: CASSVVTRDRGNTGELFF
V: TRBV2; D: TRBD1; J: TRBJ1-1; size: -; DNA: TGTGCCAGCAGTGAAGATGGGACAGGGAACACTGAAGCTTTCTTT; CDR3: CASSEDGTGNTEAFF
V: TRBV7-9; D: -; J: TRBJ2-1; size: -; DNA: TGTGCCAGCAGCTTAGTAGCGCTTAACCCCTACAATGAGCAGTTCTTC; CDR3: CASSLVALNPYNEQFF
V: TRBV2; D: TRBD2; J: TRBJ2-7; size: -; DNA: TGTGCCAGCAGTGAATTACGGGAGGGCTCCGAGCAGTACTTC; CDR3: CASSELREGSEQYF
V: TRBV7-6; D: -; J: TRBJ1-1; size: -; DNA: TGTGCCAGCAGCTTAACAGGGATGGACACTGAAGCTTTCTTT; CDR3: CASSLTGMDTEAFF
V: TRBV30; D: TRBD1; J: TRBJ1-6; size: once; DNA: TGTGCCTGGAGTGTACCGGGGACAGATAATTCACCCCTCCACTTT; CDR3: CAWSVPGTDNSPLHF
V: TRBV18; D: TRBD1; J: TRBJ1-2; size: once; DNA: TGTGCCAGCTCAGGGACAGGCCCCTATGGCTACACCTTC; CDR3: CASSGTGPYGYTF
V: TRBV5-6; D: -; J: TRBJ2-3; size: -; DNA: TGTGCCAGCAACAAGGACACAGATACGCAGTATTTT; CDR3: CASNKDTDTQYF
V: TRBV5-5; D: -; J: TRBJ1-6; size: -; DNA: TGTGCCAGCAGCTTGGAGCTAGGAGGGCCCCTCCACTTT; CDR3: CASSLELGGPLHF
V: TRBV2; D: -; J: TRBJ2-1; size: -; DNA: TGTGCCAGCAGCCGGACCAGCGACAATGAGCAGTTCTTC; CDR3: CASSRTSDNEQFF
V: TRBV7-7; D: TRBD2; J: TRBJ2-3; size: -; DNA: TGTGCTAGCAGCTTAGGCGGGGGGCCGACAGATACGCAGTATTTT; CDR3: CASSLGGGPTDTQYF
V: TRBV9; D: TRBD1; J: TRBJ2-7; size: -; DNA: TGTGCCAGCAGCGTAGGAGGACAGGGGTTGTACGAGCAGTACTTC; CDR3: CASSVGGQGLYEQYF
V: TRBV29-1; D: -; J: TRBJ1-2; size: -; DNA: TGCAGCGTTACGACGGGGGCGTTGTATGGCTACACCTTC; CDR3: CSVTTGALYGYTF
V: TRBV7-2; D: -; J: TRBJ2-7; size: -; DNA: TGTGCCAGCAGCCCCCCCGGGGACGCTCCCTACGAGCAGTACTTC; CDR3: CASSPPGDAPYEQYF
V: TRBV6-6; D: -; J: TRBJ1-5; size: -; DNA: TGTGCCAGCAGTGCATGGGGTAGCAATCAGCCCCAGCATTTT; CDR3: CASSAWGSNQPQHF
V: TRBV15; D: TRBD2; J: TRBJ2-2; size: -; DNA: TGTGCCACCGACTTAGGGACTACCCTGAACACCGGGGAGCTGTTTTTT; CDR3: CATDLGTTLNTGELFF
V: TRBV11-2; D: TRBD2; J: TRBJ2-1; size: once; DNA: TGTGCCAGCAGTTCCCAGCGGGGGAGCTCCTACAATGAGCAGTTCTTC; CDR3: CASSSQRGSSYNEQFF
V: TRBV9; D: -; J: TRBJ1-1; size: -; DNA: TGTGCCAGCAGCGTCGGAGAAGACCCGAACACTGAAGCTTTCTTT; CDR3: CASSVGEDPNTEAFF
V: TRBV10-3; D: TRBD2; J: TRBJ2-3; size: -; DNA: TGTGCCATCCGAGCGGGAGGAGAGGCAGATACGCAGTATTTT; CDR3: CAIRAGGEADTQYF
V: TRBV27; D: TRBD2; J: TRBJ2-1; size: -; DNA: TGTGCCAGCAGTTTGCGGGGGGCGATCTACAATGAGCAGTTCTTC; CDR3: CASSLRGAIYNEQFF
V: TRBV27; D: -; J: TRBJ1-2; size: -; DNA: TGTGCCAGCCGAAGGACAGAGATTAACTATGGCTACACCTTC; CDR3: CASRRTEINYGYTF
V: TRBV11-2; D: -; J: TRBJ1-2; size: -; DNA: TGTGCCAGCAGCTTAGTTCCAACAGATACAGCTGACTATGGCTACACCTTC; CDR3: CASSLVPTDTADYGYTF
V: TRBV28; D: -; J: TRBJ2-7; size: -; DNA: TGTGCCAGCTCTTTTTCCGGTTGGGGCTACGAGCAGTACTTC; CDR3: CASSFSGWGYEQYF
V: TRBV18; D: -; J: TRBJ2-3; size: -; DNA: TGTGCCAGCTCACTAGCGTCGGGAGATACGCAGTATTTT; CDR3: CASSLASGDTQYF
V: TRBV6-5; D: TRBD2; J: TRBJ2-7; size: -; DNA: TGTGCCAGCAGTTCGCGGGCCCCGGGGGGCGAGCAGTACTTC; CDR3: CASSSRAPGGEQYF
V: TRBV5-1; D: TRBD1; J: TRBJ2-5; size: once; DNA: TGCGCCAGCAGCTTACACAGGGGGTACACAGAGACCCAGTACTTC; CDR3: CASSLHRGYTETQYF
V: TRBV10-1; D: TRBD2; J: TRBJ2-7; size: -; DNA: TGCGCCAGCAGTGAGCGTGCGGGAGGGCCCTACGAGCAGTACTTC; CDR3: CASSERAGGPYEQYF
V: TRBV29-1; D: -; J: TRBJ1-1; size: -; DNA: TGCAGCGTTGAACATATTGGATGGGAAACTAACACTGAAGCTTTCTTT; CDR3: CSVEHIGWETNTEAFF
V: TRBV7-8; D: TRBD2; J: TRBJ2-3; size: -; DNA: TGTGCCAGCAGCATTCTAGCGGGGGTGTCTAGCACAGATACGCAGTATTTT; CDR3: CASSILAGVSSTDTQYF
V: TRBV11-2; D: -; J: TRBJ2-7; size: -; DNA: TGTGCCAGCAGCTTTTGGGGTCTCCCGCCCGAGCAGTACTTC; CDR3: CASSFWGLPPEQYF